The next 17 T cell receptor beta chains were all read from a single sample in a study of PD-1 blockade in classical Hodgkin lymphoma. Every single patient, without exception, relapsed after autologous stem cell transplantation, and brentuximab vedotin exposure varied. Method: immunoSEQ multiplex PCR; TCRdb's copy keeps in-frame clones and lacks some. The sample has 5,500 to 8,000 clones; about 83% are singletons. Sequencing was performed on peripheral blood mononuclear cells (PBMCs), taken at baseline. These TCRs come from a human donor with classical Hodgkin lymphoma.

The chain links TRBV11-3 to TRBJ2-1; D may be TRBD2 (6 bases). With 3 bases removed from V and 9 bases from J, the gap between germline ends came to 9 bases. CDR1 and CDR2 from the germline V gene are SGHNT and YENEEA. This CDR3 region has 12 residues. The DNA of the CDR3 is TGTGCCAGCAGCTTCGCCGGGGGTGAGCAGTTCTTC. Its translation: CASSFAGGEQFF.

A few counts support this clone. This chain connects TRBV2 to TRBJ2-2; D is unclear. Germline values: CDR1 SNHLY, CDR2 FYNNEI. Trimming pared 0 bases from V and 5 bases from J, leaving 7 bases between. The CDR3 is made up of 14 amino acids. CDR3 sequence reads: CASSEALLTGELFF. As DNA, the CDR3 is TGTGCCAGCAGTGAAGCGTTGTTAACCGGGGAGCTGTTTTTT.

This chain uses TRBV6-6 with TRBJ2-7; TRBD1 agrees at 8 bases. The trim removed 5 bases at V and 6 bases at J, leaving 3 bases unmatched. Germline values: CDR1 MNHNY, CDR2 SVGAGI (reference sequence). This CDR3 has 12 residues. The DNA for the CDR3 is TGTGCCAGCAGTCTACAGGGGGGCGAGCAGTACTTC. This gives the protein CASSLQGGEQYF.

This sequence joins TRBV6-1 and TRBJ2-7, with 11 bases that match TRBD1. Germline V CDR1 and CDR2: MNHNS, SASEGT. Trimming cost V 6 bases and J 3 bases; bases outside gene matches: 4. The CDR3 is made up of 14 amino acids. The CDR3 sequence: CASSRTGGYYEQYF. The CDR3 nucleotides read TGTGCCAGCAGCCGGACAGGGGGCTACTACGAGCAGTACTTC.

Here the CDR3 DNA reads TGTGCCAGCAGCCCCGAGTTCCAAGAGACCCAGTACTTC. Translation: CASSPEFQETQYF. V and J are TRBV9 and TRBJ2-5; D uncertain. Germline V gene sequence: CDR1 SGDLS, CDR2 YYNGEE. Trimming stripped 4 bases from V and 1 base from J, with 8 bases between. The CDR3 runs to 13 residues. The full variable domain, its missing parts supplied by reference TRBV9 and TRBJ2-5, is DSGVTQTPKHLITATGQRVTLRCSPRSGDLSVYWYQQSLDQGLQFLIQYYNGEERAKGNILERFSAQQFPDLHSELNLSSLELGDSALYFCASSPEFQETQYFGPGTRLLVL.

V and J are TRBV30 and TRBJ2-1, with 8 bases matching TRBD2. With V trimmed by 3 bases and J by 4 bases, 2 bases remained unmatched. This CDR3 spans 13 amino acids. Germline assignment: CDR1 GTSNPN and CDR2 SVGIG (reference sequence). The DNA of the CDR3 is TGTGCCTGGAGCGGGACTAGTTACAATGAGCAGTTCTTC. It specifies CAWSGTSYNEQFF.

The rearrangement joins TRBV11-2 to TRBJ2-5; TRBD2 matches at 9 bases. Losses at the gene ends were 6 bases for V and 4 bases for J; bases not matched to a gene: 9. Looked up from germline, CDR1 is SGHAT and CDR2 is FQNNGV. This CDR3 has 15 amino acids. In nucleotides, the CDR3 is TGTGCCAGCAGTTCGGGCGGGAGGGCCGGAGAGACCCAGTACTTC. It codes for CASSSGGRAGETQYF.

The CDR3 protein is CASRGREGEKLFF. CDR3 in DNA: TGTGCCAGCAGGGGGCGCGAGGGTGAAAAACTGTTTTTT. The chain links TRBV6-6 to TRBJ1-4; possibly TRBD1 for D (5 bases). The V end lost 6 bases, the J end lost 7 bases, and 12 bases lay between the germline ends. Per the germline V gene, CDR1 is MNHNY and CDR2 is SVGAGI (reference sequence). The CDR3 covers 13 residues.

The rearrangement joins TRBV27 to TRBJ2-2; 7 positions agree with TRBD1. The CDR3 has 16 residues. In germline, CDR1 is MNHEY, CDR2 SMNVEV (reference sequence). Unmatched junction bases numbered 14, after V lost 8 bases and J lost 5 bases. CDR3 protein: CASSGQFKLVTGELFF. In nucleotides, the CDR3 is TGTGCCAGCTCGGGACAGTTTAAATTAGTAACCGGGGAGCTGTTTTTT.

V is TRBV15 and J is TRBJ2-7; 14 bases are shared with TRBD2. Per the germline V gene, CDR1 is LNHNV and CDR2 is YYDKDF (reference sequence). Losses at the gene ends were 2 bases for V and 2 bases for J; bases not matched to a gene: 8. The CDR3 covers 18 residues. The chain's CDR3 is CATSRLKRGLAGAYEQYF. The CDR3 DNA is TGTGCCACCAGCAGATTAAAACGGGGACTAGCGGGAGCCTACGAGCAGTACTTC.

The chain joins TRBV13 to TRBJ1-6; the D gene is possibly TRBD1 (6 bases). Germline values: CDR1 PRHDT, CDR2 FYEKMQ (reference sequence). This CDR3 has 18 amino acids. V gave up 6 bases and J gave up 9 bases, with 27 bases separating them. The CDR3 nucleotides read TGTGCCAGCAGTTTTACGGGGGGCTTCAGGGATAAGCCTTCACCCCTCCACTTT. Translating it yields CASSFTGGFRDKPSPLHF.

The V and J genes are TRBV14 and TRBJ2-7; 11 bases agree with TRBD2. Trimming cost V 4 bases and J 2 bases; bases outside gene matches: 4. CDR1 SGHDN and CDR2 FVKESK come from the germline V gene. This CDR3 comprises 15 residues. CDR3 loop: CASSPLTSGAYEQYF. CDR3 DNA: TGTGCCAGCAGCCCGCTGACTAGCGGGGCCTACGAGCAGTACTTC. Full variable domain (missing parts from reference TRBV14 and TRBJ2-7): EAGVTQFPSHSVIEKGQTVTLRCDPISGHDNLYWYRRVMGKEIKFLLHFVKESKQDESGMPNNRFLAERTGGTYSTLKVQPAELEDSGVYFCASSPLTSGAYEQYFGPGTRLTVT.

The chain links TRBV9 to TRBJ2-7; 8 bases match TRBD2. CDR1 and CDR2 (germline): SGDLS, YYNGEE. V shed 4 bases and J 3 bases; nucleotides not matched to a gene: 3. The CDR3 runs 13 residues. CDR3 sequence: CASSPGLVYEQYF. The CDR3, as DNA: TGTGCCAGCAGCCCGGGACTAGTCTACGAGCAGTACTTC.

The chain is built from TRBV6-6 and TRBJ2-1; the match to TRBD2 covers 8 bases. The junction had 4 bases not matched to a gene; V was cut back by 2 bases and J by 4 bases. Looked up from germline, CDR1 is MNHNY and CDR2 is SVGAGI (reference sequence). The CDR3 runs 15 residues. CDR3 sequence reads: CASSYAGGQYNEQFF. The CDR3 DNA sequence: TGTGCCAGCAGTTACGCGGGAGGCCAATACAATGAGCAGTTCTTC.

The chain employs TRBV6-6 and TRBJ2-5; weak D call: TRBD1 (6 bases). V dropped 8 bases and J dropped 4 bases, with 11 bases sitting between them. The germline V gene encodes CDR1 MNHNY and CDR2 SVGAGI (reference sequence). The CDR3 has 12 residues. CDR3 protein: CASADSLETQYF. In DNA, the CDR3 is TGTGCCAGCGCGGACAGTCTAGAGACCCAGTACTTC.

CDR3 in DNA: TGTGCCAGTAGTATAGATGGGAGAGAGACCCAGTACTTC. Its protein is CASSIDGRETQYF. The genes are TRBV19 and TRBJ2-5, with D perhaps matching TRBD2 (5 bases). Germline V gene data show CDR1 as LNHDA and CDR2 as SQIVND (reference sequence). The CDR3 totals 13 residues. The V end lost 0 bases, the J end lost 4 bases, and 6 bases lay between the germline ends. The full variable domain, rest sourced from reference TRBV19 and TRBJ2-5, is DGGITQSPKYLFRKEGQNVTLSCEQNLNHDAMYWYRQDPGQGLRLIYYSQIVNDFQKGDIAEGYSVSREKKESFPLTVTSAQKNPTAFYLCASSIDGRETQYFGPGTRLLVL.

The chain is built from TRBV10-3 and TRBJ1-1; D remains ambiguous. Trimming stripped 6 bases from V and 1 base from J, with 12 bases between. This CDR3 comprises 14 residues. Germline V lookup: CDR1 ENHRY, CDR2 SYGVKD. CDR3 bases: TGTGCCATCAGGGGGATAGGGCCGAACACTGAAGCTTTCTTT. It specifies CAIRGIGPNTEAFF.